This entry concerns a single T cell receptor beta chain. The data are from a study of blood T cell repertoires in COVID-19. Study background: The United States, Italy and Spain were the sources of the acute and convalescent COVID-19 samples. Nucleic acid was either cDNA or gDNA, and it came from T cells, B-cell-depleted T cells, or PBMCs.

V gave up 2 bases and J gave up 5 bases, with 9 bases separating them. This CDR3 spans 13 amino acids. CDR1 and CDR2 (germline): SEHNR, FQNEAQ (reference sequence). Seattle participants joined during active infection and were tracked over time. The assay was immunoSEQ multiplex PCR, and TCRdb's table has in-frame clones only and misses some. The sample shows roughly 250,000 clones, about nine tenths of them seen only once. The sequencing sample was made of peripheral blood. The genes are TRBV7-9 and TRBJ1-2; the D is unclear. The receptor was derived from a person aged 18 to 29 with COVID-19, enrolled during active disease. The CDR3 loop reads CASSLSGGYGYTF. CDR3 DNA sequence: TGTGCCAGCAGCTTATCAGGAGGTTATGGCTACACCTTC.